These 29 T cell receptor beta chains were all obtained from the same sample, sequenced in a study of shared clonotypes between healthy human individuals (dated by TCRdb to 2020 to 2022). Libraries were made using the immunoSEQ multiplex PCR assay. As stored in TCRdb, this immuneACCESS dataset retains in-frame rearrangements with V and J assigned. A fraction of the clones does not appear; measured against another copy, unresolved V genes explain less than half of the discrepancy, and the remainder lacks a known reason. Counted in this sample were about 960,000 clones; about three quarters of them appeared once. The ten most abundant clones make up about 1.5% of the sample. Sequenced sample: memory CD4+ T cells sorted from blood. Reading the label with the study, this specimen's cell subset or site is: CD45RA-negative fraction. Source of these receptors: a man between 18 and 35 years old in good health.

This chain connects TRBV5-4 to TRBJ2-2; TRBD2 matches at 10 bases. In germline, CDR1 is SGHNT, CDR2 YYREEE (reference sequence). The trim removed 5 bases at V and 4 bases at J, leaving 14 bases unmatched. The CDR3 is 18 residues long. The CDR3 DNA is TGTGCCAGCAGGGGTGGCCGTAGCGGGGGGCCGAGCACCGGGGAGCTGTTTTTT. Residues: CASRGGRSGGPSTGELFF.

The chain carries TRBV5-6 and TRBJ2-1; 7 nucleotides match TRBD2. Germline V gene data show CDR1 as SGHDT and CDR2 as YYEEEE. V gave up 6 bases and J gave up 0 bases; unmatched junction bases: 9. CDR3 length equals 16 residues. The CDR3 DNA reads as TGTGCCAGCACACAGGCGGGCGGGAGCTCCTACAATGAGCAGTTCTTC. Translated, it gives CASTQAGGSSYNEQFF. The whole variable domain, filled in from reference TRBV5-6 and TRBJ2-1, reads DAGVTQSPTHLIKTRGQQVTLRCSPKSGHDTVSWYQQALGQGPQFIFQYYEEEERQRGNFPDRFSGHQFPNYSSELNVNALLLGDSALYLCASTQAGGSSYNEQFFGPGTRLTVL.

This clone was seen only a few times. The rearrangement joins TRBV9 to TRBJ1-6; a weak D match, TRBD1 (6 bases). The V and J ends lost 3 bases and 4 bases respectively, with 8 bases between them. Germline-derived CDR1 and CDR2 are SGDLS and YYNGEE. The CDR3 extends over 14 amino acids. CDR3: CASSGTDYNSPLHF. The CDR3 region has the DNA TGTGCCAGCAGCGGGACAGATTATAATTCACCCCTCCACTTT. The variable domain in full, with the rest retrieved from reference TRBV9 and TRBJ1-6, is DSGVTQTPKHLITATGQRVTLRCSPRSGDLSVYWYQQSLDQGLQFLIQYYNGEERAKGNILERFSAQQFPDLHSELNLSSLELGDSALYFCASSGTDYNSPLHFGNGTRLTVT.

The chain carries TRBV28 and TRBJ2-6, with 8 bases matching TRBD2. The germline V gene has CDR1 MDHEN and CDR2 SYDVKM. This CDR3 is 16 amino acids long. V was pared by 5 bases and J by 4 bases, with 7 bases of the junction left unmatched. CDR3 coding DNA: TGTGCCAGCAGTCCCGGGACTAGAGGCGGGGCCAACGTCCTGACTTTC. It translates to CASSPGTRGGANVLTF.

The rearrangement uses TRBV7-9 and TRBJ1-2; D may be TRBD1 (5 bases). Germline V gene data show CDR1 as SEHNR and CDR2 as FQNEAQ (reference sequence). The CDR3 contains 12 residues. Trimming shortened V by 2 bases and J by 7 bases, and 8 bases separated the two germline ends. CDR3 region: CASSLYGGGYTF. The DNA of the CDR3 is TGTGCCAGCAGCTTATACGGGGGTGGCTACACCTTC. The full variable domain, completed using reference TRBV7-9 and TRBJ1-2, is DTGVSQNPRHKITKRGQNVTFRCDPISEHNRLYWYRQTLGQGPEFLTYFQNEAQLEKSRLLSDRFSAERPKGSFSTLEIQRTEQGDSAMYLCASSLYGGGYTFGSGTRLTVV.

This clone showed up just once. The chain recombines TRBV2 with TRBJ2-2; 8 nucleotides match TRBD1. Germline V gene sequence: CDR1 SNHLY, CDR2 FYNNEI. Trimming at V came to 5 bases and at J to 7 bases, leaving 9 bases not matched to a gene. The length of the CDR3 is 15 residues. The CDR3 is CASSSDRVVGGELFF. CDR3 nucleotide sequence: TGTGCCAGCAGTTCGGACAGGGTGGTTGGCGGGGAGCTGTTTTTT.

V gene TRBV5-4 combines with J gene TRBJ2-3; 7 nucleotides agree with TRBD1. The J segment lost 2 bases and the V segment lost 3 bases, leaving 6 bases of the junction unmatched. The CDR3 has 15 amino acids. Germline-derived CDR1 and CDR2 are SGHNT and YYREEE (reference sequence). CDR3 DNA: TGTGCCAGCAGCTCTGGACAGGAGATCACAGATACGCAGTATTTT. As protein: CASSSGQEITDTQYF.

This sequence joins TRBV28 and TRBJ1-5; possibly TRBD1 for D (6 bases). The CDR3 sequence is 17 residues long. V lost 5 bases and J lost 0, with 17 bases in between. Germline CDR1 MDHEN, CDR2 SYDVKM. DNA of the CDR3: TGTGCCAGCAGTGCCCAGGGGAGGGGGTATAGCAATCAGCCCCAGCATTTT. It is translated as CASSAQGRGYSNQPQHF.

This rearrangement joins TRBV5-1 to TRBJ2-4, with D possibly being TRBD1 or TRBD2 (5 bases each). The CDR3 is 15 amino acids. CDR1 is SGHRS, CDR2 YFSETQ, per germline. Trimming left V 4 bases short and J 6 bases short, with 17 bases between. The CDR3 DNA reads as TGCGCCAGCAGCCTCGGGACCACGGGCATAAACATTCAGTACTTC. It is translated as CASSLGTTGINIQYF.

The chain carries TRBV2 and TRBJ2-2; the D is unclear. CDR3 length: 12 residues. Trimming cost V 6 bases and J 7 bases, with 9 bases left between them. CDR1 and CDR2 (germline): SNHLY, FYNNEI. CDR3 nucleotide sequence: TGTGCCAGCAGGATAGATGGCGGGGAGCTGTTTTTT. It is translated as CASRIDGGELFF.

This clone was counted only a few times. The chain recombines TRBV19 with TRBJ2-2; TRBD1 is a possible D gene (6 bases). The CDR3 length is 14 residues. Germline-derived CDR1 and CDR2 are LNHDA and SQIVND (reference sequence). The germline V and J ends were trimmed by 7 bases and 2 bases, with 11 bases remaining between them. CDR3 sequence (DNA): TGTGCCAGTACCCAGGGGATAAACACCGGGGAGCTGTTTTTT. Translated: CASTQGINTGELFF.

The V call is TRBV18, the J call TRBJ1-4, with TRBD1 as a possible D gene (6 bases). Germline V gene lookup returns CDR1 KGHSH and CDR2 LQKENI. Trimming removed 8 bases at V and 4 bases at J, with 11 bases between. CDR3 length: 13 residues. CDR3 nucleotides: TGTGCCAGCGCCGACAGGATTAATGAAAAACTGTTTTTT. As protein: CASADRINEKLFF. The whole variable domain, remainder taken from reference TRBV18 and TRBJ1-4, is NAGVMQNPRHLVRRRGQEARLRCSPMKGHSHVYWYRQLPEEGLKFMVYLQKENIIDESGMPKERFSAEFPKEGPSILRIQQVVRGDSAAYFCASADRINEKLFFGSGTQLSVL.

The genes are TRBV27 and TRBJ2-3; TRBD2 is a possible D gene (5 bases). Per germline, CDR1 MNHEY and CDR2 SMNVEV (reference sequence). CDR3 size: 13 residues. The V end was cut by 8 bases, the J end by 7 bases, with 16 bases between. This CDR3 reads CASRELGRYTQYF. The CDR3 nucleotides are TGTGCCAGCCGAGAACTGGGGAGATATACGCAGTATTTT.

About this clone itself: This sample includes further DNA sequences coding for the same CDR3. The chain links TRBV5-4 to TRBJ2-7; D perhaps matches TRBD1 (6 bases). CDR3 size: 14 residues. Between the trimmed V and J ends, which lost 4 bases and 3 bases, there was a span of 14 bases. Germline CDR1 and CDR2: SGHNT and YYREEE (reference sequence). The DNA of the CDR3 is TGTGCCAGCAGCCCAGACAGGAGGAGCTACGAGCAGTACTTC. It specifies CASSPDRRSYEQYF.

The genes are TRBV10-3 and TRBJ1-2; 11 bases are shared with TRBD1. The V gene's germline CDR1 is ENHRY and CDR2 SYGVKD. V shed 2 bases and J 8 bases; nucleotides not matched to a gene: 4. This CDR3 has 14 residues. The CDR3 DNA sequence: TGTGCCATCAGTGAGACCAGGGACAGGGGGGGCTACACCTTC. Translated: CAISETRDRGGYTF.

The chain recombines TRBV18 with TRBJ2-3, with 11 bases that match TRBD2. This CDR3 region has 17 residues. Germline CDR1 reads KGHSH; CDR2 reads LQKENI. The junction had 10 bases not matched to a gene; V was cut back by 3 bases and J by 5 bases. The CDR3 coding sequence is TGTGCCAGCTCACCCCTCACTAGCGGGGGAAAGAAAGATACGCAGTATTTT. Its translation is CASSPLTSGGKKDTQYF.

The chain uses TRBV30 and TRBJ1-2, with D hard to call. Germline CDR1 and CDR2: GTSNPN and SVGIG (reference sequence). Trimming pared 5 bases from V and 1 base from J, leaving 8 bases between. The CDR3 has 12 amino acids. The CDR3 region is CAWDQNNYGYTF. The CDR3 DNA is TGTGCCTGGGATCAGAATAACTATGGCTACACCTTC.

The J gene is TRBJ2-1, the V gene TRBV9, with D tentatively TRBD1 or TRBD2 (7 bases each). The CDR3 spans 16 residues. The ends were cut back, 1 base at V and 5 bases at J, with 16 bases in the middle. Germline values: CDR1 SGDLS, CDR2 YYNGEE. The CDR3 region is CASSVKTGRADNEQFF. In nucleotides, the CDR3 is TGTGCCAGCAGCGTAAAGACAGGGAGGGCAGACAATGAGCAGTTCTTC.

The chain uses TRBV28 and TRBJ1-1, with D uncertain. Germline CDR1 and CDR2: MDHEN and SYDVKM. V dropped 3 bases and J dropped 8 bases, with 16 bases sitting between them. The length of the CDR3 is 14 residues. This CDR3 is CASSFAGFVKEAFF. The CDR3 DNA reads as TGTGCCAGCAGTTTTGCGGGGTTCGTAAAAGAAGCTTTCTTT.

The V and J genes are TRBV2 and TRBJ2-1, with D hard to call. Germline-derived CDR1 and CDR2 are SNHLY and FYNNEI. This CDR3 is built from 11 residues. V was clipped by 8 bases and J by 10 bases, with 12 bases between them. CDR3 loop: CASVAAREQFF. CDR3 nucleotides: TGTGCCAGCGTGGCAGCTCGGGAGCAGTTCTTC. Full variable domain (remainder filled in from reference TRBV2 and TRBJ2-1): EPEVTQTPSHQVTQMGQEVILRCVPISNHLYFYWYRQILGQKVEFLVSFYNNEISEKSEIFDDQFSVERPDGSNFTLKIRSTKLEDSAMYFCASVAAREQFFGPGTRLTVL.

The rearrangement uses TRBV5-6 and TRBJ2-5; D might be TRBD1 (5 bases). The germline V gene encodes CDR1 SGHDT and CDR2 YYEEEE. The germline V and J ends were trimmed by 4 bases and 2 bases, with 24 bases remaining between them. CDR3 length equals 18 residues. The CDR3 coding sequence is TGTGCCAGCAGCGTCTTCAGGGAAGTGACCAGGATTCAAGAGACCCAGTACTTC. This sequence encodes CASSVFREVTRIQETQYF. The full variable domain, completed using reference TRBV5-6 and TRBJ2-5, is DAGVTQSPTHLIKTRGQQVTLRCSPKSGHDTVSWYQQALGQGPQFIFQYYEEEERQRGNFPDRFSGHQFPNYSSELNVNALLLGDSALYLCASSVFREVTRIQETQYFGPGTRLLVL.

The chain employs TRBV2 and TRBJ2-5, with TRBD2 matching over 11 bases. CDR3 length: 16 residues. J lost 2 bases, V lost 5 bases, and 7 bases had no gene match. The germline V gene has CDR1 SNHLY and CDR2 FYNNEI. The CDR3 region is CASSTTGTSGQETQYF. CDR3 DNA sequence: TGTGCCAGCAGTACGACCGGGACTAGCGGACAAGAGACCCAGTACTTC.

Turning to this clone: A much larger clone is a single base away; this may be a read error. The chain has TRBV25-1 and TRBJ2-5; no firm D call. Trimming shortened V by 1 base and J by 7 bases, and 4 bases separated the two germline ends. The length of the CDR3 is 11 residues. Germline lookup yields CDR1 MGHDK and CDR2 SYGVNS. This chain's CDR3 is CASSEFGTQYF. DNA for the CDR3: TGTGCCAGCAGTGAATTTGGGACCCAGTACTTC.

In this sample, this clone turned up a few times. The chain recombines TRBV25-1 with TRBJ1-5; 7 bases are shared with TRBD1. Trimming at V came to 7 bases and at J to 6 bases, leaving 6 bases not matched to a gene. The CDR3 length is 13 residues. CDR1 is MGHDK and CDR2 is SYGVNS in the germline V gene. The CDR3 loop reads CASKGQWGQPQHF. The CDR3 DNA reads TGTGCCAGCAAGGGACAGTGGGGTCAGCCCCAGCATTTT.

V and J are TRBV5-1 and TRBJ1-1; possible D gene TRBD1, 5 bases. The CDR3 covers 14 residues. V was pared by 7 bases and J by 0 bases, with 13 bases between. From germline, CDR1 is SGHRS and CDR2 YFSETQ. This CDR3 is CASGEGTVNTEAFF. DNA of the CDR3: TGCGCCAGCGGGGAGGGGACGGTGAACACTGAAGCTTTCTTT.

The V call is TRBV28, the J call TRBJ1-2; 9 bases line up with TRBD1. This CDR3 has 15 amino acids. The J segment lost 2 bases and the V segment lost 3 bases, leaving 4 bases of the junction unmatched. Germline V gene lookup returns CDR1 MDHEN and CDR2 SYDVKM. Written as DNA, the CDR3 is TGTGCCAGCAGTTTCGGGGACAGGGTCAACTATGGCTACACCTTC. This sequence encodes CASSFGDRVNYGYTF.

The rearrangement joins TRBV6-1 to TRBJ2-3; TRBD2 agrees at 12 bases. The CDR3 runs 18 residues. J lost 0 bases, V lost 2 bases, and 6 bases had no gene match. CDR1 and CDR2 (germline): MNHNS, SASEGT. The DNA for the CDR3 is TGTGCCAGCAGTGAAAGAACTAGCGGGGGGCCTAGCACAGATACGCAGTATTTT. Amino acid sequence: CASSERTSGGPSTDTQYF.

The chain recombines TRBV18 with TRBJ1-1, with a possible D match to TRBD1 (5 bases). Per germline, CDR1 KGHSH and CDR2 LQKENI. V was shortened by 0 bases and J by 0 bases, with 14 bases between the two germline ends. This CDR3 has 17 residues. DNA for the CDR3: TGTGCCAGCTCACCACCCGGATTCTCACAGGTGAACACTGAAGCTTTCTTT. Translated: CASSPPGFSQVNTEAFF.

V is TRBV4-3 and J is TRBJ2-3; TRBD1 matches at 10 bases. From germline, CDR1 is LGHNA and CDR2 YSLEER. J lost 4 bases, V lost 0 bases, and 4 bases had no gene match. The CDR3 consists of 16 residues. The CDR3 protein is CASSQDGGTGADTQYF. The CDR3 nucleotides read TGCGCCAGCAGCCAAGATGGGGGGACAGGGGCAGATACGCAGTATTTT.